This TCR beta chain emerged from a study of PD-1 blockade in classical Hodgkin lymphoma. Profiling relied on immunoSEQ multiplex PCR, and the TCRdb table lists in-frame clones only, not all of them. This sample has 6,000 to 7,000 clones, with 80% found just once. There was relapse after autologous stem cell transplantation in every patient, and there was variation in brentuximab vedotin exposure. Magnetic negative selection was used to purify CD4+ T cells from PBMCs that had been thawed. Trimming at V came to 4 bases and at J to 12 bases, leaving 5 bases not matched to a gene. Germline V CDR1 and CDR2: MNHNS, SASEGT. The CDR3 is 12 residues long.

V usage is TRBV6-1 and J usage is TRBJ1-1; 10 nucleotides match TRBD1. The sequence came from a human donor with classical Hodgkin lymphoma. The material was CD4+ T cells from blood, obtained at baseline. CDR3 bases: TGTGCCAGCAGTGGACAGGGGGCTGGATCTTTCTTT. Residues: CASSGQGAGSFF.